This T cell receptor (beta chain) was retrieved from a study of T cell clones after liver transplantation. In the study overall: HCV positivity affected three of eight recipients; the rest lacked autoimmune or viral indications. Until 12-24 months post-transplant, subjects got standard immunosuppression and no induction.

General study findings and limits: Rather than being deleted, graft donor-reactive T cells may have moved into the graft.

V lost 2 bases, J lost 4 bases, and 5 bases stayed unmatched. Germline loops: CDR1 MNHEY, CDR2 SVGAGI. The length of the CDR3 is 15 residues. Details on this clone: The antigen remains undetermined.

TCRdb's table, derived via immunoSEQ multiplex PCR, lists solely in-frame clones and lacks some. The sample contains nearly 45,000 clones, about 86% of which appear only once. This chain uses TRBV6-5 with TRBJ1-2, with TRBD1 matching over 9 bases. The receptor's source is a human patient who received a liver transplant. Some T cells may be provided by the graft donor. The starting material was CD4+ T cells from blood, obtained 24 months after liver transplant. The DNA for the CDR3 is TGTGCCAGCAGTTACAGGGACAGGGCCCGCTATGGCTACACCTTC. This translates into CASSYRDRARYGYTF.